The clone carrying this T cell receptor (beta chain) was detected many times. The antigen remains undetermined. This sample was taken from a study of T cell repertoires in cytomegalovirus infection. Overall study context: Both CMV infection and a matching HLA type were indicated by public TCR beta signatures. Study conclusions and caveats: Using cumulative public TCR beta family frequency, the authors identified those who carried CMV together with the relevant HLA. It was HLA-C-restricted CMV-specific TCR beta clonotypes that dominated the response ex vivo.

TCRdb reprocessed the reads via MiXCR and lists one record per CDR3 protein. The data contain about 74,000 distinct CDR3 sequences, around 30% of them seen just once; the ten biggest clones take up 45% to 75%. This clonotype was obtained from a human donor in good health (CMV status not recorded). Some clones in this sample may be carry-over from other donors' samples. Sequences were derived from CD8+ T cells from cultured PBMCs, sampled from culture after CMV antigen stimulation.

As DNA, the CDR3 is TGTGCCACCAGCAGAGACAGGGGATTGAACACTGAAGCTTTCTTT. Protein: CATSRDRGLNTEAFF. The genes are TRBV15 and TRBJ1-1, with D perhaps matching TRBD1 (6 bases). This CDR3 has 15 residues. Trimming left V 0 bases short and J 0 bases short, with 8 bases between. Germline CDR1 is LNHNV and CDR2 is YYDKDF (reference sequence).